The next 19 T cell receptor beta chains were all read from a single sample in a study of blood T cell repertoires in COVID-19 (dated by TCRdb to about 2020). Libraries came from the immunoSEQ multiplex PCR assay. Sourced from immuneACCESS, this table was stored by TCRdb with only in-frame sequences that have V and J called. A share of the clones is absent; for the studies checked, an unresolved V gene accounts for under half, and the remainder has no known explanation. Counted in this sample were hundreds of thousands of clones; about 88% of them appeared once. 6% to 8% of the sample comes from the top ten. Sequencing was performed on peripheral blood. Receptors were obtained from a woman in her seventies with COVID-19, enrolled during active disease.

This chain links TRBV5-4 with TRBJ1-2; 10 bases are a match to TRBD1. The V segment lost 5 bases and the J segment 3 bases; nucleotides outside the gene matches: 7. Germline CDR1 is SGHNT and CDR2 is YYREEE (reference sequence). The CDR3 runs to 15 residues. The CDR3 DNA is TGTGCCAGCAGTGGAACCGGGACAGGGGACTATGGCTACACCTTC. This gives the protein CASSGTGTGDYGYTF. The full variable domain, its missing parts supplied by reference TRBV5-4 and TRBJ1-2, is ETGVTQSPTHLIKTRGQQVTLRCSSQSGHNTVSWYQQALGQGPQFIFQYYREEENGRGNFPPRFSGLQFPNYSSELNVNALELDDSALYLCASSGTGTGDYGYTFGSGTRLTVV.

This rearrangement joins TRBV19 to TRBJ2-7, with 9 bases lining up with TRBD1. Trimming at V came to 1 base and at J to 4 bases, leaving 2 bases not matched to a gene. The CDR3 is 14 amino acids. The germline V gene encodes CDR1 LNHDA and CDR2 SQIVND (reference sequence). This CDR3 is CASSIGTGVYEQYF. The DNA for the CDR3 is TGTGCCAGTAGTATAGGGACAGGGGTTTACGAGCAGTACTTC. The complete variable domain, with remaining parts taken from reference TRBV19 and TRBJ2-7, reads DGGITQSPKYLFRKEGQNVTLSCEQNLNHDAMYWYRQDPGQGLRLIYYSQIVNDFQKGDIAEGYSVSREKKESFPLTVTSAQKNPTAFYLCASSIGTGVYEQYFGPGTRLTVT.

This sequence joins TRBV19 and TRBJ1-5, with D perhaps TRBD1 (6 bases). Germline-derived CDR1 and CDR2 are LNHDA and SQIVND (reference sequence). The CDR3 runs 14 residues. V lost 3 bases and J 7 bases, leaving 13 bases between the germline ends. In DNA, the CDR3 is TGTGCCAGTAGTATTTATGGGGACAACCAGCCCCAGCATTTT. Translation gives CASSIYGDNQPQHF.

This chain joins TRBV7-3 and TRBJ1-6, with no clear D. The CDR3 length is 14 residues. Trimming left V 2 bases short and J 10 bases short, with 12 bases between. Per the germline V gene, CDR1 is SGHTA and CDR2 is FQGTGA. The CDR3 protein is CASSLANGVSPLHF. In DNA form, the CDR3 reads TGTGCCAGCAGCTTAGCCAACGGTGTGTCACCCCTCCACTTT.

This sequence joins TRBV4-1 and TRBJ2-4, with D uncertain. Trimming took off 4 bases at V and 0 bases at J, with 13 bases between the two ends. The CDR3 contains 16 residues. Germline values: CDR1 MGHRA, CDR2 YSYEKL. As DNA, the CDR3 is TGCGCCAGCAGCCGTTTCAGTGCTCTAGCCAAAAACATTCAGTACTTC. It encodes CASSRFSALAKNIQYF.

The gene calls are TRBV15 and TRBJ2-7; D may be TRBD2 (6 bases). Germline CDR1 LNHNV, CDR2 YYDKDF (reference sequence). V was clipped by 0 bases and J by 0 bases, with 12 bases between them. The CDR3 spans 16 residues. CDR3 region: CATSRDGGSLSYEQYF. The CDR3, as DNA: TGTGCCACCAGCAGAGATGGAGGGTCCCTCTCCTACGAGCAGTACTTC.

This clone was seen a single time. In nucleotides, the CDR3 is TGTGCCAGCATACCCGGGACAGCCTATGGCTACACCTTC. Protein product: CASIPGTAYGYTF. V and J are TRBV2 and TRBJ1-2, with 7 bases matching TRBD1. Germline V gene data show CDR1 as SNHLY and CDR2 as FYNNEI. J gave up 4 bases and V 7 bases, and 6 bases lay outside the gene matches. This CDR3 contains 13 residues.

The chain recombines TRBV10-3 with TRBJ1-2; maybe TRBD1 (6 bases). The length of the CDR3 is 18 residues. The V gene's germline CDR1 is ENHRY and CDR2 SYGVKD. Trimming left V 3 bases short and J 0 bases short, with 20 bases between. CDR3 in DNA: TGTGCCATCAGTGATTTGGGGGATGGGGGCCGTCCTAACTATGGCTACACCTTC. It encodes CAISDLGDGGRPNYGYTF.

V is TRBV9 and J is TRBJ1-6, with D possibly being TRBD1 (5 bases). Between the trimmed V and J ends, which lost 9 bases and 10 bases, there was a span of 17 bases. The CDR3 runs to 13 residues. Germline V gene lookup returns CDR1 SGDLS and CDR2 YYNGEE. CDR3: CATSSGEPSPLHF. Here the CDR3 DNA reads TGTGCCACCTCATCGGGGGAGCCGTCACCCCTCCACTTT. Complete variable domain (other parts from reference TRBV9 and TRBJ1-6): DSGVTQTPKHLITATGQRVTLRCSPRSGDLSVYWYQQSLDQGLQFLIQYYNGEERAKGNILERFSAQQFPDLHSELNLSSLELGDSALYFCATSSGEPSPLHFGNGTRLTVT.

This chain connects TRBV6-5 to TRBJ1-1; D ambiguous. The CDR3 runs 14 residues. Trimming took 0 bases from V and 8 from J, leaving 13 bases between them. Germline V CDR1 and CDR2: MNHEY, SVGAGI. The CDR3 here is CASSYSYQTIEAFF. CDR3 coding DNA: TGTGCCAGCAGTTACTCGTACCAGACTATAGAAGCTTTCTTT.

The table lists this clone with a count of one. The CDR3 loop reads CASSLDGRNQPQHF. The CDR3 nucleotides are TGTGCCAGCAGCTTAGATGGGAGAAATCAGCCCCAGCATTTT. The J gene is TRBJ1-5, the V gene TRBV7-2; D is unclear. Germline V CDR1 and CDR2: SGHTA, FQGNSA. This CDR3 spans 14 amino acids. V lost 1 base, J lost 4 bases, and 8 bases lay in between.

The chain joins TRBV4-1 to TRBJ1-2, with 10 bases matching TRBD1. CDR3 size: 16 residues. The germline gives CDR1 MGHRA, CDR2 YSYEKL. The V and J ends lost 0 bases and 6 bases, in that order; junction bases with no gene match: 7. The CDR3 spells CASSQETRDRGHGYTF. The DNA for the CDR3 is TGCGCCAGCAGCCAAGAGACCCGGGACAGGGGCCATGGCTACACCTTC.

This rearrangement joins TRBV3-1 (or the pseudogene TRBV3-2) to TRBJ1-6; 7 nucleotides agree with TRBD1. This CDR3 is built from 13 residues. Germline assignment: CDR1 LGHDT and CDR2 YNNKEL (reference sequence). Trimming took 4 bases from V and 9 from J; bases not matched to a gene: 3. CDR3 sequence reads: CASSLDRVSPLHF. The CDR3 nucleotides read TGTGCCAGCAGCCTTGACAGGGTTTCACCCCTCCACTTT.

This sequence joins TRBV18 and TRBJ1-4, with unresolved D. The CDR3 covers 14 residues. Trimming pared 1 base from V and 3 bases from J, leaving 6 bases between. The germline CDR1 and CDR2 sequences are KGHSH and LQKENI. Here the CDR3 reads CASSPRRANEKLFF. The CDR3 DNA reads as TGTGCCAGCTCACCACGGAGGGCTAATGAAAAACTGTTTTTT.

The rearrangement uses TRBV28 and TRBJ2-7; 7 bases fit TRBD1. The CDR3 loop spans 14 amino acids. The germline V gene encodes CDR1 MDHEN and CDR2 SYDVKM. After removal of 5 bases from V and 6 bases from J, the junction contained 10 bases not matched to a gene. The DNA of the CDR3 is TGTGCCAGCAGTACCCGGGACAGAGGAATCGAGCAGTACTTC. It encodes CASSTRDRGIEQYF.

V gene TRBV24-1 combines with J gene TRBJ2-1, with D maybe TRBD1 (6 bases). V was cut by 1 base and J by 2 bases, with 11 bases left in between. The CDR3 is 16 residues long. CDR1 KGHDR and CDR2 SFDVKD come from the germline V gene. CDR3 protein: CATSDFGRDTYNEQFF. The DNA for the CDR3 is TGTGCCACCAGTGATTTCGGTCGGGACACCTACAATGAGCAGTTCTTC.

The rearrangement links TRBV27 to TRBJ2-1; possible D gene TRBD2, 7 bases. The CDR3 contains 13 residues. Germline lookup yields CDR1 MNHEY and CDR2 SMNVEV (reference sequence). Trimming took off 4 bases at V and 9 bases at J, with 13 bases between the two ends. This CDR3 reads CASSSGLQGEQFF. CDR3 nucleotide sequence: TGTGCCAGCAGTTCGGGACTACAGGGTGAGCAGTTCTTC.

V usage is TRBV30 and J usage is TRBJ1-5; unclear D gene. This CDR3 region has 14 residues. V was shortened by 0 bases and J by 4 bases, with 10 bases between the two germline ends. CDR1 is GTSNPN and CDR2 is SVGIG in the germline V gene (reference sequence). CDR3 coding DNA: TGTGCCTGGAGTGTAGGAGGCATAAATCAGCCCCAGCATTTT. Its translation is CAWSVGGINQPQHF.

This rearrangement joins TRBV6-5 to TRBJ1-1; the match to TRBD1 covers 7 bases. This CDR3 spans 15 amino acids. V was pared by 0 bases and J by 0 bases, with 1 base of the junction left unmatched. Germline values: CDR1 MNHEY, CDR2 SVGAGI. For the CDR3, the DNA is TGTGCCAGCAGTTACTCCGGGACAGTGAACACTGAAGCTTTCTTT. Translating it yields CASSYSGTVNTEAFF.